This is a list of T cell receptor beta chains from one sample in a study of STAT5B mutations in CD4+ large granular lymphocyte leukemia. The method was immunoSEQ multiplex PCR; TCRdb's version includes in-frame clones alone and lacks a portion of them. The table records 30,000 to 40,000 clones, under 85% of them present only once. The specimen sequenced was CD4+ T cells from blood buffy coats. Every receptor here comes from a human donor in good health. CDR3s include the opening cysteine and the closing phenylalanine or tryptophan. D genes are given only for firm matches. Clone size is given for some rows only: seen once, a few or many times, or a class if the clone is expanded.

D gene: TRBD1
clone size: few
J gene: TRBJ1-6
V gene: TRBV2
CDR3 DNA: TGTGCCAGCGCGGACAGGGCTAATTCACCCCTCCACTTT
CDR3 protein: CASADRANSPLHF

D gene: NA
clone size: once
J gene: TRBJ2-7
V gene: TRBV18
CDR3 DNA: TGTGCCAGCTCACCTGACGCCGAGCAGTACTTC
CDR3 protein: CASSPDAEQYF

D gene: NA
clone size: NA
J gene: TRBJ2-7
V gene: TRBV18
CDR3 DNA: TGTGCCAGCTCACAAACAGTCTACGAGCAGTACTTC
CDR3 protein: CASSQTVYEQYF

D gene: NA
clone size: NA
J gene: TRBJ2-5
V gene: TRBV6-5
CDR3 DNA: TGTGCCAGCAGTTATGGGCCCCTAAGAGGAGAGACCCAGTACTTC
CDR3 protein: CASSYGPLRGETQYF

D gene: TRBD2
clone size: NA
J gene: TRBJ2-2
V gene: TRBV19
CDR3 DNA: TGTGCCAGTATCAACCTAGCGGGGGGCGGGAACACCGGGGAGCTGTTTTTT
CDR3 protein: CASINLAGGGNTGELFF

D gene: NA
clone size: once
J gene: TRBJ2-5
V gene: TRBV11-3
CDR3 DNA: TGTGCCAGCAGCTTAGAGGCCGGTCTGACCCAGTACTTC
CDR3 protein: CASSLEAGLTQYF

D gene: TRBD2
clone size: NA
J gene: TRBJ2-5
V gene: TRBV27
CDR3 DNA: TGTGCCAGCAGTTTTAGTTCCGGGGGGGGATGGGAGACCCAGTACTTC
CDR3 protein: CASSFSSGGGWETQYF

D gene: NA
clone size: NA
J gene: TRBJ1-1
V gene: TRBV6-1
CDR3 DNA: TGTGCCAGCAGGAGTCAGGGGTCGAACACTGAAGCTTTCTTT
CDR3 protein: CASRSQGSNTEAFF

D gene: TRBD2
clone size: NA
J gene: TRBJ2-5
V gene: TRBV9
CDR3 DNA: TGTGCCAGCAGCGTGACTAGCGGGGGGGCAGGAAAGACCCAGTACTTC
CDR3 protein: CASSVTSGGAGKTQYF

D gene: NA
clone size: NA
J gene: TRBJ2-7
V gene: TRBV21-1
CDR3 DNA: NA
CDR3 protein: CASSLSVGQGALSSYEQYF

D gene: NA
clone size: NA
J gene: TRBJ2-2
V gene: TRBV5-1
CDR3 DNA: TGCGCCAGCAGATCGGACAACGCGAACACCGGGGAGCTGTTTTTT
CDR3 protein: CASRSDNANTGELFF

D gene: NA
clone size: few
J gene: TRBJ1-2
V gene: TRBV2
CDR3 DNA: TGTGCCAGCAGTGTAGAACAGGGCAGTCCCTATGGCTACACCTTC
CDR3 protein: CASSVEQGSPYGYTF

D gene: NA
clone size: NA
J gene: TRBJ2-7
V gene: TRBV5-1
CDR3 DNA: TGCGCCAGCAGCTTGGGGCCGGCCTACGAGCAGTACTTC
CDR3 protein: CASSLGPAYEQYF

D gene: TRBD1
clone size: NA
J gene: TRBJ2-1
V gene: TRBV5-6
CDR3 DNA: TGTGCCAGCAGCTTTCAGGGACAGGGGTGGAATGAGCAGTTCTTC
CDR3 protein: CASSFQGQGWNEQFF

D gene: NA
clone size: NA
J gene: TRBJ1-3
V gene: TRBV11-2
CDR3 DNA: TGTGCCAGCAGCTTACGTGGAAACACCATATATTTT
CDR3 protein: CASSLRGNTIYF

D gene: TRBD1
clone size: few
J gene: TRBJ2-7
V gene: TRBV18
CDR3 DNA: TGTGCCAGCTCAACGGGACAGGGTTCGTGGGACGAGCAGTACTTC
CDR3 protein: CASSTGQGSWDEQYF

D gene: NA
clone size: NA
J gene: TRBJ2-3
V gene: TRBV6-4
CDR3 DNA: TGTGCCAGCAGTGATGAGAGAGGGGATACGCAGTATTTT
CDR3 protein: CASSDERGDTQYF

D gene: NA
clone size: NA
J gene: TRBJ1-2
V gene: TRBV7-9
CDR3 DNA: TGTGCCAGCAGCTTTGGGCAAGGTCCCTATGGCTACACCTTC
CDR3 protein: CASSFGQGPYGYTF

D gene: TRBD1
clone size: NA
J gene: TRBJ2-2
V gene: TRBV5-4
CDR3 DNA: TGTGCCAGCACCAAGGGGGCGTCGTCCCAATTGAACACCGGGGAGCTGTTTTTT
CDR3 protein: CASTKGASSQLNTGELFF

D gene: NA
clone size: NA
J gene: TRBJ1-4
V gene: TRBV5-6
CDR3 DNA: TGTGCCAGCAGCTTGGTGGTACAGGTTGCAACTAATGAAAAACTGTTTTTT
CDR3 protein: CASSLVVQVATNEKLFF

D gene: TRBD1
clone size: NA
J gene: TRBJ2-7
V gene: TRBV7-2
CDR3 DNA: TGTGCCAGCAGCTTAGTCCACAACGCGGGGACAGGGGCCTACGAGCAGTACTTC
CDR3 protein: CASSLVHNAGTGAYEQYF

D gene: TRBD2
clone size: NA
J gene: TRBJ2-2
V gene: TRBV10-3
CDR3 DNA: TGTGCCATCGGGGGGGAAAGCGGGACTAACACCGGGGAGCTGTTTTTT
CDR3 protein: CAIGGESGTNTGELFF

D gene: NA
clone size: NA
J gene: TRBJ1-6
V gene: TRBV10-3
CDR3 DNA: TGTGCCATCAGTGAGCGAGGCGGGGCGCTTAATTCACCCCTCCACTTT
CDR3 protein: CAISERGGALNSPLHF

D gene: NA
clone size: few
J gene: TRBJ1-1
V gene: TRBV6-5
CDR3 DNA: TGTGCCAGCAGTGGTGTGTATTCCACTGAAGCTTTCTTT
CDR3 protein: CASSGVYSTEAFF

D gene: NA
clone size: NA
J gene: TRBJ1-6
V gene: TRBV7-2
CDR3 DNA: TGTGCCAGCAGCGCGGCCGTAACCTCGGGTTCACCCCTCCACTTT
CDR3 protein: CASSAAVTSGSPLHF

D gene: TRBD2
clone size: few
J gene: TRBJ2-7
V gene: TRBV6-1
CDR3 DNA: TGTGCCAGCAGTGTCACGACTAGCGGGGCTACCTACGAGCAGTACTTC
CDR3 protein: CASSVTTSGATYEQYF

D gene: TRBD1
clone size: NA
J gene: TRBJ2-1
V gene: TRBV5-4
CDR3 DNA: TGTGCCAGCAGCTTGGGGACAGGGAACTACAATGAGCAGTTCTTC
CDR3 protein: CASSLGTGNYNEQFF

D gene: NA
clone size: NA
J gene: TRBJ1-2
V gene: TRBV7-2
CDR3 DNA: TGTGCCAGCAGCGTTAGGGGGAACTATGGCTACACCTTC
CDR3 protein: CASSVRGNYGYTF

D gene: NA
clone size: NA
J gene: TRBJ1-6
V gene: TRBV11-2
CDR3 DNA: TGTGCCAGCAGCCCATTAAGCCTAAATTCACCCCTCCACTTT
CDR3 protein: CASSPLSLNSPLHF

D gene: NA
clone size: NA
J gene: TRBJ1-5
V gene: TRBV21-1
CDR3 DNA: TGTGCCAGCCCCCAGGCATTGGCAGGGCTCCATCAGCCCCAGCATTTT
CDR3 protein: CASPQALAGLHQPQHF

D gene: NA
clone size: NA
J gene: TRBJ2-3
V gene: TRBV27
CDR3 DNA: TGTGCCAGCAGTTTTGGGACTCTCAGCACAGATACGCAGTATTTT
CDR3 protein: CASSFGTLSTDTQYF

D gene: TRBD2
clone size: NA
J gene: TRBJ2-5
V gene: TRBV11-2
CDR3 DNA: TGTGCCAGCAGCAATTTGGGCGGGGGGGGAGGAGAGACCCAGTACTTC
CDR3 protein: CASSNLGGGGGETQYF

D gene: TRBD1
clone size: NA
J gene: TRBJ2-1
V gene: TRBV27
CDR3 DNA: TGTGCCAGCAGTCCCCGGACAGGGTCCTACAATGAGCAGTTCTTC
CDR3 protein: CASSPRTGSYNEQFF

D gene: NA
clone size: NA
J gene: TRBJ2-5
V gene: TRBV5-1
CDR3 DNA: TGCGCCAGCAGCTTGGCCTTACAGAACGCACCAGAGACCCAGTACTTC
CDR3 protein: CASSLALQNAPETQYF

D gene: NA
clone size: NA
J gene: TRBJ1-1
V gene: TRBV9
CDR3 DNA: TGTGCCAGCAGCGTAGGTGGGGCGCGGACTGAAGCTTTCTTT
CDR3 protein: CASSVGGARTEAFF

D gene: TRBD1
clone size: NA
J gene: TRBJ2-7
V gene: TRBV5-1
CDR3 DNA: TGCGCCAGCAGCACCACCGGGACAGGGGTTTCCTACGAGCAGTACTTC
CDR3 protein: CASSTTGTGVSYEQYF

D gene: NA
clone size: NA
J gene: TRBJ1-2
V gene: TRBV5-6
CDR3 DNA: TGTGCCAGCAGCGAGCTTGCTTTACAAGTGAGGGGCTACACCTTC
CDR3 protein: CASSELALQVRGYTF

D gene: NA
clone size: once
J gene: TRBJ2-6
V gene: TRBV19
CDR3 DNA: TGTGCCAGTAGTCCAGGACAGAAAAACTCTGGGGCCAACGTCCTGACTTTC
CDR3 protein: CASSPGQKNSGANVLTF

D gene: NA
clone size: NA
J gene: TRBJ2-2
V gene: TRBV18
CDR3 DNA: TGTGCCAGCTCACCACCGAACACCGGGGAGCTGTTTTTT
CDR3 protein: CASSPPNTGELFF

D gene: TRBD1
clone size: few
J gene: TRBJ1-2
V gene: TRBV11-2
CDR3 DNA: TGTGCCAGCAGCTTAGGACAGGGCCCCTATGGCTACACCTTC
CDR3 protein: CASSLGQGPYGYTF

D gene: NA
clone size: NA
J gene: TRBJ2-3
V gene: TRBV7-7
CDR3 DNA: TGTGCTAGCAGCGGGACAGCGAAAGATACGCAGTATTTT
CDR3 protein: CASSGTAKDTQYF

D gene: TRBD1
clone size: NA
J gene: TRBJ2-3
V gene: TRBV19
CDR3 DNA: TGTGCCAGCTATTCAGGGGGAATTACAGATACGCAGTATTTT
CDR3 protein: CASYSGGITDTQYF

D gene: TRBD1
clone size: NA
J gene: TRBJ1-2
V gene: TRBV11-2
CDR3 DNA: TGTGCCAGCAGCTCCGACAGGGGTGGCTACACCTTC
CDR3 protein: CASSSDRGGYTF

D gene: NA
clone size: NA
J gene: TRBJ2-5
V gene: TRBV11-1
CDR3 DNA: TGTGCCAGCAGCTCGACTGCGCGGGGGACCCAGTACTTC
CDR3 protein: CASSSTARGTQYF

D gene: TRBD1
clone size: NA
J gene: TRBJ1-6
V gene: TRBV19
CDR3 DNA: TGTGCCAGTAGTACGGGACAGAGCTCCTATAATTCACCCCTCCACTTT
CDR3 protein: CASSTGQSSYNSPLHF

D gene: NA
clone size: few
J gene: TRBJ1-5
V gene: TRBV6-5
CDR3 DNA: TGTGCCAGCAGGCCTACCAGGGGCGGAGGCCAGCCCCAGCATTTT
CDR3 protein: CASRPTRGGGQPQHF

D gene: NA
clone size: once
J gene: TRBJ1-2
V gene: TRBV7-8
CDR3 DNA: TGTGCCAGCAGCTTAGCCTACGGGATGAACTATGGCTACACCTTC
CDR3 protein: CASSLAYGMNYGYTF

D gene: TRBD1
clone size: NA
J gene: TRBJ2-7
V gene: TRBV4-1
CDR3 DNA: TGCGCCAGCAGCAGGAACAGGGGTGGGCTCTACGAGCAGTACTTC
CDR3 protein: CASSRNRGGLYEQYF

D gene: NA
clone size: NA
J gene: TRBJ2-3
V gene: TRBV6-6
CDR3 DNA: TGTGCCAGCAGTTCCCTAGTGGGCGCCGGTACGCAGTATTTT
CDR3 protein: CASSSLVGAGTQYF

D gene: TRBD1
clone size: once
J gene: TRBJ2-3
V gene: TRBV18
CDR3 DNA: TGTGCCAGCTCACCGACAAGAGATTCCGCAGGGGGCGTAACAGATACGCAGTATTTT
CDR3 protein: CASSPTRDSAGGVTDTQYF

D gene: NA
clone size: NA
J gene: TRBJ1-4
V gene: TRBV6-5
CDR3 DNA: TGTGCCAGCAGTTACAGGGGTCCGGATGAAAAACTGTTTTTT
CDR3 protein: CASSYRGPDEKLFF

D gene: NA
clone size: NA
J gene: TRBJ2-1
V gene: TRBV6-5
CDR3 DNA: TGTGCCGTCCGGGGCGTTAACAATGAGCAGTTCTTC
CDR3 protein: CAVRGVNNEQFF

D gene: NA
clone size: NA
J gene: TRBJ2-2
V gene: TRBV6-4
CDR3 DNA: TGTGCCAGCAGTGACTCTGATACCGGGGAGCTGTTTTTT
CDR3 protein: CASSDSDTGELFF

D gene: NA
clone size: NA
J gene: TRBJ2-1
V gene: TRBV11-3
CDR3 DNA: TGTGCCAGCAGCCCCCAGTTGGGTTACAATGAGCAGTTCTTC
CDR3 protein: CASSPQLGYNEQFF

D gene: TRBD1
clone size: few
J gene: TRBJ1-1
V gene: TRBV9
CDR3 DNA: TGTGCCAGCAGCGCAGGGGGGACGAACACTGAAGCTTTCTTT
CDR3 protein: CASSAGGTNTEAFF